These 26 T cell receptor beta chains originate from one sample sequenced in a study of blood T cell repertoires in COVID-19. TCRdb's table, derived via immunoSEQ multiplex PCR, lists solely in-frame clones and lacks some. Altogether around 320,000 clones are present, over 90% being singletons, with the ten largest covering about 4%. The sequencing input was PBMCs or T cells enriched from blood (not recorded which). The receptor source for this set is a woman aged 25 to 39 who had been exposed to COVID-19.

The V and J genes are TRBV7-3 and TRBJ2-3, with 16 positions matching TRBD2. CDR3 length equals 17 residues. V lost 2 bases to trimming and J lost 4 bases; unmatched junction nucleotides: 3. Germline CDR1 reads SGHTA; CDR2 reads FQGTGA. CDR3 DNA: TGTGCCAGCAGCTTATACGGGACTAGCGGGGGGGCAGATACGCAGTATTTT. It yields the protein CASSLYGTSGGADTQYF.

The chain has TRBV27 and TRBJ2-2, with TRBD1 matching 8 bases. Germline V gene lookup returns CDR1 MNHEY and CDR2 SMNVEV (reference sequence). Trimming cost V 8 bases and J 4 bases; bases outside gene matches: 3. This CDR3 region has 13 residues. In nucleotides, the CDR3 is TGTGCCAGCGGACAGGGAGGCACCGGGGAGCTGTTTTTT. As protein: CASGQGGTGELFF.

V is TRBV11-2 and J is TRBJ2-7, with TRBD1 matching over 11 bases. This CDR3 spans 14 amino acids. CDR1 and CDR2 from the germline V gene are SGHAT and FQNNGV. With 5 bases clipped from V and 4 bases from J, the junction kept 4 bases outside the gene matches. The CDR3 DNA sequence: TGTGCCAGCAGCCTCCGGGACAGGGGGTACGAGCAGTACTTC. As protein: CASSLRDRGYEQYF.

The chain is built from TRBV25-1 and TRBJ1-3; 8 bases line up with TRBD1. V was pared by 6 bases and J by 4 bases, with 2 bases of the junction left unmatched. Germline V gene lookup returns CDR1 MGHDK and CDR2 SYGVNS. This CDR3 region has 13 residues. The CDR3 DNA follows: TGTGCCAGCAGGACAGGGGAGGGAAACACCATATATTTT. Protein product: CASRTGEGNTIYF.

This clone was seen only once. The chain carries TRBV18 and TRBJ2-5; possible D gene TRBD1, 6 bases. Deletions cut 0 bases from V and 3 bases from J, with 11 bases between. The germline V gene encodes CDR1 KGHSH and CDR2 LQKENI. The CDR3 extends over 15 amino acids. CDR3 DNA sequence: TGTGCCAGCTCACCACCGGGACACCAAAAAGAGACCCAGTACTTC. Its protein product is CASSPPGHQKETQYF.

J is TRBJ2-3 and V is TRBV7-2; D is perhaps TRBD2 (5 bases). The CDR3 contains 15 residues. Trimming stripped 1 base from V and 6 bases from J, with 14 bases between. Per germline, CDR1 SGHTA and CDR2 FQGNSA. The CDR3 loop is CASSLVSGISDTQYF. CDR3 sequence (DNA): TGTGCCAGCAGCTTAGTTTCGGGGATATCGGATACGCAGTATTTT.

The chain combines TRBV4-1 with TRBJ1-1, with a possible D match to TRBD1 (6 bases). CDR1 and CDR2 from the germline V gene are MGHRA and YSYEKL. This CDR3 region has 17 residues. Trimming removed 3 bases from V and 1 base from J, with 18 bases in between. The CDR3 coding sequence is TGCGCCAGCAGCCACAATATTTTGAGGGGGAGGAACACTGAAGCTTTCTTT. Its translation is CASSHNILRGRNTEAFF.

The chain is built from TRBV5-8 and TRBJ1-1; D not resolved. The ends were cut back, 2 bases at V and 4 bases at J, with 15 bases in the middle. CDR3 length: 15 amino acids. The germline V gene encodes CDR1 SGHTS and CDR2 YDEGEE. The CDR3 is CASSFIATIGTEAFF. CDR3 nucleotides: TGTGCCAGCAGCTTCATAGCAACGATCGGCACTGAAGCTTTCTTT.

This chain connects TRBV6-5 to TRBJ1-1, with D possibly TRBD1 on 5 matching bases. Trimming left V 1 base short and J 11 bases short, with 17 bases between. The CDR3 consists of 14 residues. CDR1 is MNHEY and CDR2 is SVGAGI in the germline V gene. The CDR3 spells CASSYLGLLGRAFF. Here the CDR3 DNA reads TGTGCCAGCAGTTACTTGGGGCTTCTAGGGCGGGCTTTCTTT.

The V and J genes are TRBV28 and TRBJ2-3, with D maybe TRBD2 (5 bases). The V gene lost 6 bases and the J gene lost 0 bases, with 16 bases spanning the gap. This CDR3 has 16 amino acids. Germline-derived CDR1 and CDR2 are MDHEN and SYDVKM. The CDR3 DNA reads as TGTGCCAGCAGCATACTAATTAGGACTAGCACAGATACGCAGTATTTT. It codes for CASSILIRTSTDTQYF.

This chain connects TRBV6-5 to TRBJ2-7; TRBD1 matches 7 bases. Trimming at V came to 2 bases and at J to 6 bases, leaving 1 base not matched to a gene. Germline CDR1 MNHEY, CDR2 SVGAGI. The CDR3 sequence is 12 residues long. The CDR3 coding sequence is TGTGCCAGCAGTTACCGGGACAGCGAGCAGTACTTC. Its protein is CASSYRDSEQYF.

V gene TRBV9 combines with J gene TRBJ2-1, with 7 bases lining up with TRBD2. The CDR3 spans 14 residues. The ends lost 0 bases at V and 6 bases at J; junction bases unmatched: 3. CDR1 is SGDLS, CDR2 YYNGEE, per germline. The CDR3, as DNA: TGTGCCAGCAGCGTAGACTGGGGGGGCAATGAGCAGTTCTTC. Protein: CASSVDWGGNEQFF.

This chain links TRBV12-5 with TRBJ1-2; maybe TRBD1 (6 bases). This CDR3 contains 11 residues. The V gene lost 11 bases and the J gene lost 6 bases, with 13 bases spanning the gap. The V gene's germline CDR1 is LGHNT and CDR2 FRNRAP. CDR3 protein: CAVWGGDGYTF. DNA of the CDR3: TGTGCTGTTTGGGGGGGCGATGGCTACACCTTC.

This chain uses TRBV7-9 with TRBJ2-5; 8 positions match TRBD1. J was trimmed by 2 bases and V by 2 bases; bases with no gene match: 10. The CDR3 runs 17 residues. Germline V gives CDR1 SEHNR, CDR2 FQNEAQ (reference sequence). DNA for the CDR3: TGTGCCAGCAGCTTACCCACAGGGGGTCTAGGGCAAGAGACCCAGTACTTC. This sequence encodes CASSLPTGGLGQETQYF.

This rearrangement joins TRBV10-3 to TRBJ2-7, with D perhaps matching TRBD1 (6 bases). Germline V gene sequence: CDR1 ENHRY, CDR2 SYGVKD. The V end was cut by 10 bases, the J end by 1 base, with 17 bases between. The CDR3 covers 14 residues. The CDR3 loop is CATASTGLSYEQYF. Written as DNA, the CDR3 is TGTGCCACTGCTTCAACAGGGCTTTCCTACGAGCAGTACTTC.

CDR3 region: CASSVAGQSLVTEAFF. The CDR3 DNA reads as TGCGCCAGCAGCGTAGCGGGACAGAGTTTAGTCACTGAAGCTTTCTTT. V and J are TRBV5-1 and TRBJ1-1; 7 nucleotides match TRBD1. This CDR3 spans 16 amino acids. Trimming cost V 4 bases and J 4 bases; bases outside gene matches: 13. Germline-derived CDR1 and CDR2 are SGHRS and YFSETQ.

The V call is TRBV4-3, the J call TRBJ1-2, with D possibly being TRBD1 (5 bases). The CDR3 extends over 15 amino acids. V lost 0 bases and J lost 8, with 16 bases in between. Per the germline V gene, CDR1 is LGHNA and CDR2 is YSLEER. This chain's CDR3 is CASSQEAGLGEGYTF. The CDR3 region has the DNA TGCGCCAGCAGCCAAGAGGCAGGCTTAGGGGAAGGCTACACCTTC.

The V call is TRBV27, the J call TRBJ1-4, with D maybe TRBD1 (5 bases). The CDR3 spans 16 residues. Trimming pared 7 bases from V and 0 bases from J, leaving 15 bases between. Germline V gene lookup returns CDR1 MNHEY and CDR2 SMNVEV (reference sequence). As DNA, the CDR3 is TGTGCCAGCAAGCCCCTTGGGACTGCAACTAATGAAAAACTGTTTTTT. Amino acids: CASKPLGTATNEKLFF.

Only one count was recorded for this clone. This chain connects TRBV7-2 to TRBJ1-2; the D gene is possibly TRBD1 (5 bases). Trimming removed 3 bases from V and 5 bases from J, with 13 bases in between. Germline assignment: CDR1 SGHTA and CDR2 FQGNSA. This CDR3 spans 14 amino acids. CDR3 loop: CASSFLRQNYGYTF. The CDR3 nucleotides read TGTGCCAGCAGCTTCTTACGACAGAATTATGGCTACACCTTC. Looking up the rest from reference TRBV7-2 and TRBJ1-2 gives the full variable domain: GAGVSQSPSNKVTEKGKDVELRCDPISGHTALYWYRQSLGQGLEFLIYFQGNSAPDKSGLPSDRFSAERTGGSVSTLTIQRTQQEDSAVYLCASSFLRQNYGYTFGSGTRLTVV.

This clone was detected only once. Here the CDR3 reads CASSPRTGLSYEQYF. CDR3 nucleotides: TGCGCCAGCAGCCCACGGACAGGGCTCTCCTACGAGCAGTACTTC. V and J are TRBV4-1 and TRBJ2-7; 8 nucleotides line up with TRBD1. V dropped 4 bases and J dropped 0; count of bases not matched to a gene: 5. Germline CDR1 and CDR2: MGHRA and YSYEKL. This CDR3 comprises 15 residues.

This chain connects TRBV11-2 to TRBJ2-3, with 8 bases matching TRBD1. The CDR3 runs 16 residues. After removal of 5 bases from V and 4 bases from J, the junction contained 11 bases not matched to a gene. CDR1 is SGHAT, CDR2 FQNNGV, per germline. CDR3 in amino acids: CASSPRDRRRPDTQYF. For the CDR3, the DNA is TGTGCCAGCAGCCCTCGGGACAGGAGGAGGCCAGATACGCAGTATTTT.

This chain joins TRBV5-1 and TRBJ1-6; D not resolved. Germline lookup yields CDR1 SGHRS and CDR2 YFSETQ. This CDR3 contains 14 residues. Trimming took off 0 bases at V and 8 bases at J, with 9 bases between the two ends. The CDR3 sequence: CASSLGSIDSPLHF. CDR3 sequence (DNA): TGCGCCAGCAGCTTGGGCAGTATCGATTCACCCCTCCACTTT.

V is TRBV19 and J is TRBJ2-5, with 10 bases identical to TRBD2. Germline V gene data show CDR1 as LNHDA and CDR2 as SQIVND (reference sequence). CDR3 length equals 13 residues. After removal of 6 bases from V and 5 bases from J, the junction contained 3 bases not matched to a gene. CDR3 bases: TGTGCCAGTAGAAGCGGGGGGGAGGAGACCCAGTACTTC. It yields the protein CASRSGGEETQYF.

The chain links TRBV3-1 (or the pseudogene TRBV3-2) to TRBJ1-2; 7 bases match TRBD1. Germline CDR1 reads LGHDT; CDR2 reads YNNKEL (reference sequence). Trimming cost V 3 bases and J 2 bases; bases outside gene matches: 6. There are 15 residues in the CDR3. The CDR3 sequence is CASSHRGQGNYGYTF. CDR3 nucleotides: TGTGCCAGCAGCCATAGGGGGCAAGGGAACTATGGCTACACCTTC.

This clone is a singleton in its sample. This rearrangement joins TRBV19 to TRBJ2-1; D unresolved. The CDR3 length is 14 residues. The germline CDR1 and CDR2 sequences are LNHDA and SQIVND (reference sequence). Trimming took 6 bases from V and 0 from J, leaving 9 bases between them. The CDR3 DNA reads TGTGCCAGTAGCTCCCTGAGCTCCTACAATGAGCAGTTCTTC. This codes for CASSSLSSYNEQFF.

The rearrangement joins TRBV18 to TRBJ1-4, with a weak D call TRBD1 (6 bases). Looked up from germline, CDR1 is KGHSH and CDR2 is LQKENI. The CDR3 is 14 amino acids. V gave up 2 bases and J gave up 7 bases, with 11 bases separating them. CDR3 sequence (DNA): TGTGCCAGCTCACCAGGGACAATCGCTGAAAAACTGTTTTTT. It is translated as CASSPGTIAEKLFF.